These 21 T cell receptor beta chains were all obtained from the same sample, sequenced in a study of OX40 agonist ivuxolimab in advanced cancers. Generated by immunoSEQ multiplex PCR, the TCRdb table keeps only in-frame clones and is missing some. The data contain about 68,000 clones, 85% of them singletons. This specimen consisted of CD4+ or CD8+ T cells sorted from blood, obtained in a trial of the OX40 agonist ivuxolimab. These receptors were taken from an adult with an advanced solid tumor such as melanoma, head and neck, liver or kidney cancer.

V usage is TRBV6-1 and J usage is TRBJ1-1; TRBD1 aligns across 10 bases. Germline CDR1 reads MNHNS; CDR2 reads SASEGT. Unmatched junction bases numbered 3, after V lost 7 bases and J lost 4 bases. The CDR3 is 13 residues long. CDR3: CASIRTGGTEAFF. The CDR3 DNA reads as TGTGCCAGCATCAGGACAGGGGGCACTGAAGCTTTCTTT.

The chain combines TRBV18 with TRBJ1-1; D might be TRBD1 (6 bases). The CDR3 runs to 15 residues. CDR1 is KGHSH, CDR2 LQKENI, per germline. The V and J ends lost 3 bases and 1 base respectively, with 12 bases between them. Here the CDR3 DNA reads TGTGCCAGCTCACCTCAAGGACAGTCGAACACTGAAGCTTTCTTT. It specifies CASSPQGQSNTEAFF.

This rearrangement joins TRBV11-3 to TRBJ2-1; the match to TRBD1 covers 7 bases. Germline V gives CDR1 SGHNT, CDR2 YENEEA. CDR3 length equals 12 residues. V shed 5 bases and J 9 bases; nucleotides not matched to a gene: 4. CDR3 sequence reads: CASSRQGSEQFF. The CDR3 DNA follows: TGTGCCAGCAGCCGACAGGGAAGTGAGCAGTTCTTC.

The chain carries TRBV7-8 and TRBJ1-2; D ambiguous. The germline V and J ends were trimmed by 5 bases and 5 bases, with 12 bases remaining between them. This CDR3 is 13 amino acids long. Germline lookup yields CDR1 SGHVS and CDR2 FQNEAQ. CDR3 residues: CASSRAYGYGYTF. CDR3 DNA: TGTGCCAGCAGCCGGGCCTATGGGTATGGCTACACCTTC.

The chain combines TRBV9 with TRBJ2-5; TRBD1 matches 8 bases. V shed 0 bases, J shed 5 bases, and the junction held 9 bases outside the gene matches. The CDR3 runs 16 residues. The germline V gene has CDR1 SGDLS and CDR2 YYNGEE. The CDR3 region has the DNA TGTGCCAGCAGCGTAGTGCCGGCAGGGGGCGCGGAGACCCAGTACTTC. This encodes CASSVVPAGGAETQYF.

V is TRBV27 and J is TRBJ2-3; 8 bases map to TRBD1. Germline values: CDR1 MNHEY, CDR2 SMNVEV (reference sequence). The CDR3 spans 15 residues. Germline trimming cut 5 bases from V and 1 base from J; bases unmatched to any gene: 5. The CDR3 nucleotides are TGTGCCAGCAGTCCTGGACAGGGAGGCACAGATACGCAGTATTTT. Its translation is CASSPGQGGTDTQYF.

The chain recombines TRBV6-5 with TRBJ1-1; TRBD1 agrees at 8 bases. This CDR3 has 14 amino acids. J was trimmed by 1 base and V by 6 bases; bases with no gene match: 4. Per the germline V gene, CDR1 is MNHEY and CDR2 is SVGAGI. The chain's CDR3 is CASRGQGTNTEAFF. CDR3 DNA: TGTGCCAGCAGAGGACAGGGAACGAACACTGAAGCTTTCTTT.

The chain employs TRBV19 and TRBJ1-5; weak D call: TRBD1 (6 bases). The CDR3 length is 19 residues. Germline CDR1 reads LNHDA; CDR2 reads SQIVND (reference sequence). V lost 4 bases and J 9 bases, leaving 31 bases between the germline ends. The CDR3 region is CASSKRKITGSIGARPQHF. DNA for the CDR3: TGTGCCAGTAGTAAACGGAAGATCACAGGGAGTATCGGTGCTCGGCCCCAGCATTTT.

The chain links TRBV6-5 to TRBJ1-1, with D possibly matching TRBD1 (6 bases). V was clipped by 0 bases and J by 5 bases, with 13 bases between them. The CDR3 consists of 15 residues. The germline V gene has CDR1 MNHEY and CDR2 SVGAGI. This CDR3 is CASSYSSRGYTEAFF. CDR3 nucleotides: TGTGCCAGCAGTTACTCAAGCAGGGGATATACTGAAGCTTTCTTT.

The chain couples TRBV5-1 to TRBJ1-1, with 10 bases that match TRBD1. The CDR3 consists of 12 residues. Germline assignment: CDR1 SGHRS and CDR2 YFSETQ. J gave up 7 bases and V 7 bases, and 4 bases lay outside the gene matches. For the CDR3, the DNA is TGCGCCAGCGGTCGGACAGGGGGTGAAGCTTTCTTT. It yields the protein CASGRTGGEAFF.

The chain joins TRBV13 to TRBJ1-1; 7 bases map to TRBD1. V lost 1 base and J lost 0; bases outside the gene matches: 2. The CDR3 totals 15 residues. CDR1 is PRHDT and CDR2 is FYEKMQ in the germline V gene (reference sequence). CDR3 coding DNA: TGTGCCAGCAGCTTAGTGGGACAGCTGAACACTGAAGCTTTCTTT. It translates to CASSLVGQLNTEAFF. Filled out from reference TRBV13 and TRBJ1-1, the complete variable domain reads AAGVIQSPRHLIKEKRETATLKCYPIPRHDTVYWYQQGPGQDPQFLISFYEKMQSDKGSIPDRFSAQQFSDYHSELNMSSLELGDSALYFCASSLVGQLNTEAFFGQGTRLTVV.

The chain employs TRBV19 and TRBJ2-5; TRBD2 matches 13 bases. CDR3 size: 13 residues. V shed 4 bases and J 13 bases; nucleotides not matched to a gene: 6. Looked up from germline, CDR1 is LNHDA and CDR2 is SQIVND (reference sequence). The CDR3 bases are TGTGCCAGTAGTAGTGGACTAGCGGGGGCCCTGTACTTC. It specifies CASSSGLAGALYF.

In DNA form, the CDR3 reads TGTGCCATCAGTGAGTCGAAGGGGGCAGGGGAAAAACTGTTTTTT. Translating gives CAISESKGAGEKLFF. This chain links TRBV10-3 with TRBJ1-4; 7 nucleotides match TRBD1. Germline assignment: CDR1 ENHRY and CDR2 SYGVKD. J was trimmed by 8 bases and V by 0 bases; bases with no gene match: 6. CDR3 length: 15 residues.

The J gene is TRBJ2-5, the V gene TRBV7-7; 13 bases match TRBD2. Germline V gene data show CDR1 as SSHAT and CDR2 as FNYEAQ (reference sequence). V shed 7 bases and J 5 bases; nucleotides not matched to a gene: 13. The CDR3 length is 17 residues. CDR3 nucleotides: TGTGCCAGCACCTTGGGAGACACTAGCGGGGGGGCGGAGACCCAGTACTTC. This encodes CASTLGDTSGGAETQYF.

Here the CDR3 reads CSARRDRGHHEQYF. The CDR3 bases are TGCAGCGCCCGAAGGGACAGGGGGCACCACGAGCAGTACTTC. The chain uses TRBV29-1 and TRBJ2-7; 12 nucleotides align to TRBD1. After removal of 7 bases from V and 5 bases from J, the junction contained 9 bases not matched to a gene. The germline V gene has CDR1 SQVTM and CDR2 ANQGSEA. The CDR3 is 14 residues long.

This clone was seen just once. The V gene is TRBV5-4, the J gene TRBJ2-3; D may be TRBD2 (6 bases). This CDR3 region has 14 residues. Germline loops: CDR1 SGHNT, CDR2 YYREEE (reference sequence). With 4 bases removed from V and 0 bases from J, the gap between germline ends came to 9 bases. CDR3 bases: TGTGCCAGCAGCCCGGGACTCAGCACAGATACGCAGTATTTT. This codes for CASSPGLSTDTQYF.

CDR3 in DNA: TGTGCCACCAGCAGAGATAGTGGGGAGACCCAGTACTTC. It codes for CATSRDSGETQYF. The V gene is TRBV15, the J gene TRBJ2-5, with D uncertain. The V gene lost 0 bases and the J gene lost 5 bases, with 7 bases spanning the gap. Per germline, CDR1 LNHNV and CDR2 YYDKDF (reference sequence). The CDR3 runs to 13 residues.

This clone was detected once. CDR3: CASSDSGAGELFF. CDR3 DNA: TGCGCCAGCAGTGATTCGGGGGCCGGGGAGCTGTTTTTT. The rearrangement uses TRBV10-2 and TRBJ2-2; a weak D match, TRBD2 (6 bases). The V end was cut by 3 bases, the J end by 6 bases, with 8 bases between. Germline V gives CDR1 WSHSY, CDR2 SAAADI. The CDR3 runs to 13 residues.

V and J are TRBV18 and TRBJ1-5, with 7 bases aligning to TRBD1. The ends lost 3 bases at V and 2 bases at J; junction bases unmatched: 4. Germline V gene lookup returns CDR1 KGHSH and CDR2 LQKENI. The CDR3 totals 15 residues. CDR3: CASSPQGQGNQPQHF. For the CDR3, the DNA is TGTGCCAGCTCACCTCAAGGACAGGGCAATCAGCCCCAGCATTTT.

The chain has TRBV19 and TRBJ2-1; TRBD1 agrees at 8 bases. This CDR3 region has 14 residues. V was pared by 4 bases and J by 4 bases, with 3 bases of the junction left unmatched. CDR1 and CDR2 (germline): LNHDA, SQIVND (reference sequence). CDR3 in amino acids: CASSTGGQYNEQFF. CDR3 nucleotides: TGTGCCAGTAGTACAGGGGGCCAGTACAATGAGCAGTTCTTC.

V usage is TRBV7-2 and J usage is TRBJ1-3; 8 nucleotides line up with TRBD1. CDR1 is SGHTA, CDR2 FQGNSA, per germline. J was trimmed by 3 bases and V by 2 bases; bases with no gene match: 0. CDR3 length equals 14 residues. CDR3 nucleotide sequence: TGTGCCAGCAGCTTAACAGGGGGTGGAAACACCATATATTTT. It specifies CASSLTGGGNTIYF.